This T cell receptor (beta chain) is from a study of graft-versus-host responses after intestinal transplantation. Study-level background: The recipients all started with anti-thymocyte globulin induction and then took tacrolimus and steroids for three to four years.

Profiled with immunoSEQ multiplex PCR; TCRdb holds only in-frame clones, not every one. Counted here are tens of thousands of clones, roughly 91% occurring once; the ten biggest clones make up more than 1.5%. The V and J ends lost 4 bases and 3 bases, in that order; junction bases with no gene match: 13. In germline, CDR1 is SGHAT, CDR2 FQNNGV. The CDR3 is 18 residues long. Notes on this clone: Its matching antigen is unknown.

The rearrangement joins TRBV11-2 to TRBJ1-2; 11 nucleotides line up with TRBD1. This material consisted of unstimulated CD8+ T cells sorted from spleen or lymph node cells, taken before intestinal transplant. This sequence originates from a human donor who received an intestinal transplant. CDR3 bases: TGTGCCAGCAGCTCTGTAGGACAGGGGGCTCTATACCACTATGGCTACACCTTC. The encoded protein is CASSSVGQGALYHYGYTF. Drawing the rest from reference TRBV11-2 and TRBJ1-2, the complete variable domain is EAGVAQSPRYKIIEKRQSVAFWCNPISGHATLYWYQQILGQGPKLLIQFQNNGVVDDSQLPKDRFSAERLKGVDSTLKIQPAKLEDSAVYLCASSSVGQGALYHYGYTFGSGTRLTVV.